The 9 T cell receptor beta chains in this list originate from one sample, sequenced in a study of T cell responses to AZD1222 COVID-19 vaccine. Sequenced by immunoSEQ multiplex PCR; TCRdb stores in-frame clones only, minus some. The table has 140,000 or so clones, approximately 85% seen once. The specimen was peripheral blood, collected 28 days after the second dose of the MenACWY control vaccine. Every receptor here comes from an adult who received the MenACWY meningococcal vaccine as a control.

Comment on this clone: Distinct nucleotide sequences in the sample also encode this CDR3. This chain uses TRBV7-3 with TRBJ1-1, with D hard to call. Germline V lookup: CDR1 SGHTA, CDR2 FQGTGA. There are 13 residues in the CDR3. The germline V and J ends were trimmed by 3 bases and 1 base, with 6 bases remaining between them. The DNA for the CDR3 is TGTGCCAGCAGCTTTTCAGGGAACACTGAAGCTTTCTTT. Translated, it gives CASSFSGNTEAFF.

On this clone: Other DNA variants within this sample encode the same CDR3. The V gene is TRBV3-1 (or the pseudogene TRBV3-2), the J gene TRBJ1-2; D is undetermined. Trimming cost V 1 base and J 5 bases, with 2 bases left between them. The CDR3 runs 11 residues. The germline CDR1 and CDR2 sequences are LGHDT and YNNKEL (reference sequence). The CDR3 DNA follows: TGTGCCAGCAGCCAAGGGTATGGCTACACCTTC. It is translated as CASSQGYGYTF.

The genes are TRBV11-3 and TRBJ1-2, with D unresolved. With 1 base removed from V and 5 bases from J, the gap between germline ends came to 8 bases. The CDR3 length is 13 residues. Germline assignment: CDR1 SGHNT and CDR2 YENEEA. The CDR3 sequence: CASSLGREYGYTF. The CDR3 DNA is TGTGCCAGCAGCTTAGGACGGGAGTATGGCTACACCTTC.

J is TRBJ1-2 and V is TRBV11-3, with D uncertain. Germline lookup yields CDR1 SGHNT and CDR2 YENEEA. Between the trimmed V and J ends, which lost 1 base and 4 bases, there was a span of 7 bases. This CDR3 comprises 13 residues. The CDR3 region has the DNA TGTGCCAGCAGCTTAGGATCTTCCTATGGCTACACCTTC. It specifies CASSLGSSYGYTF.

The rearrangement uses TRBV7-2 and TRBJ2-2; 13 positions match TRBD2. The CDR3 is made up of 18 amino acids. The junction had 7 bases not matched to a gene; V was cut back by 2 bases and J by 4 bases. Germline assignment: CDR1 SGHTA and CDR2 FQGNSA. The CDR3 nucleotides are TGTGCCAGCAGCTTACACCGACTAGCGGGAGGAGGCACCGGGGAGCTGTTTTTT. Translating gives CASSLHRLAGGGTGELFF. The variable domain in full, with the rest retrieved from reference TRBV7-2 and TRBJ2-2, is GAGVSQSPSNKVTEKGKDVELRCDPISGHTALYWYRQSLGQGLEFLIYFQGNSAPDKSGLPSDRFSAERTGGSVSTLTIQRTQQEDSAVYLCASSLHRLAGGGTGELFFGEGSRLTVL.

The V call is TRBV30, the J call TRBJ1-4; D ambiguous. CDR1 GTSNPN and CDR2 SVGIG come from the germline V gene (reference sequence). The CDR3 length is 15 residues. Trimming took 0 bases from V and 8 from J, leaving 16 bases between them. The CDR3 loop reads CAWSVRGTTREKLFF. As DNA, the CDR3 is TGTGCCTGGAGTGTACGAGGAACAACAAGGGAAAAACTGTTTTTT.

The chain is built from TRBV9 and TRBJ2-3; D is unclear. The CDR3 is made up of 14 amino acids. Germline assignment: CDR1 SGDLS and CDR2 YYNGEE. V was trimmed by 0 bases and J by 6 bases, leaving 11 bases between them. This chain's CDR3 is CASSVGNTKDTQYF. CDR3 in DNA: TGTGCCAGCAGCGTAGGTAATACCAAGGATACGCAGTATTTT.

This sequence joins TRBV12-3 or TRBV12-4 and TRBJ1-5, with unresolved D. The CDR3 contains 13 residues. The germline V and J ends were trimmed by 1 base and 5 bases, with 6 bases remaining between them. CDR3 residues: CASSLVGDQPQHF. CDR3 DNA: TGTGCCAGCAGTTTAGTCGGGGATCAGCCCCAGCATTTT.

V usage is TRBV19 and J usage is TRBJ1-1; D might be TRBD1 (6 bases). With 10 bases removed from V and 1 base from J, the gap between germline ends came to 19 bases. CDR3 length equals 15 residues. Germline values: CDR1 LNHDA, CDR2 SQIVND (reference sequence). In DNA, the CDR3 is TGTGCCACTCTATCATCGGACAGCTGGAACACTGAAGCTTTCTTT. Its protein is CATLSSDSWNTEAFF.